This TCR beta chain stems from a study of control samples from healthy donors and cancer patients. This table comes from immunoSEQ multiplex PCR, and its TCRdb copy is limited to in-frame clones, with some not included. The table lists under 450,000 clones, 90% of them singletons. Trimming removed 1 base at V and 5 bases at J, with 10 bases between. The CDR3 extends over 15 amino acids. Germline CDR1 SGHDT, CDR2 YYEEEE. The receptor comes from a man aged 35-49 years with head and neck cancer. Sequencing input: PBMCs. The rearrangement joins TRBV5-6 to TRBJ1-6; D remains ambiguous. The CDR3 DNA is TGTGCCAGCAGCTTGTTAGAACAGAATAATTCACCCCTCCACTTT. It translates to CASSLLEQNNSPLHF. The full variable domain, completed using reference TRBV5-6 and TRBJ1-6, is DAGVTQSPTHLIKTRGQQVTLRCSPKSGHDTVSWYQQALGQGPQFIFQYYEEEERQRGNFPDRFSGHQFPNYSSELNVNALLLGDSALYLCASSLLEQNNSPLHFGNGTRLTVT.